Presented here are 32 T cell receptor beta chains from one specimen sequenced in a study of human T cells and chemical hapten exposure. The time point denotes: healthy volunteer bleed at 2 weeks. The template was total RNA from unfractionated whole blood. TCRdb analysed the RACE reads with MiXCR anew, one entry per CDR3 protein. The sample contains roughly 100,000 distinct CDR3 sequences, about 8.7% of which appear only once. The sequencing sample was made of whole blood. The source is a female donor in good health. Some clones in this sample may be carry-over from other donors' samples.

This clonotype has a handful of counts. The CDR3 loop is CASSFDGMNTEAFF. The CDR3 DNA reads as TGTGCCAGCAGCTTTGACGGCATGAACACTGAAGCTTTCTTT. The chain recombines TRBV5-6 with TRBJ1-1; D gene uncertain. V gave up 2 bases and J gave up 0 bases, with 8 bases separating them. This CDR3 region has 14 residues. Germline CDR1 is SGHDT and CDR2 is YYEEEE.

The rearrangement links TRBV5-1 to TRBJ2-4, with 9 bases aligning to TRBD1. This CDR3 spans 20 amino acids. Germline-derived CDR1 and CDR2 are SGHRS and YFSETQ. The J segment lost 2 bases and the V segment lost 4 bases, leaving 19 bases of the junction unmatched. The CDR3 is CASSLPKTGGEVGSKNIQYF. The CDR3, as DNA: TGCGCCAGCAGCCTCCCTAAAACAGGGGGCGAAGTTGGGTCCAAAAACATTCAGTACTTC. The full variable domain, with the rest looked up from reference TRBV5-1 and TRBJ2-4, is KAGVTQTPRYLIKTRGQQVTLSCSPISGHRSVSWYQQTPGQGLQFLFEYFSETQRNKGNFPGRFSGRQFSNSRSEMNVSTLELGDSALYLCASSLPKTGGEVGSKNIQYFGAGTRLSVL.

This clonotype has only a few counts. The V and J genes are TRBV20-1 and TRBJ2-7, with 10 bases identical to TRBD1. CDR1 and CDR2 from the germline V gene are DFQATT and SNEGSKA (reference sequence). Unmatched junction bases numbered 7, after V lost 2 bases and J lost 6 bases. The CDR3 has 14 residues. DNA for the CDR3: TGCAGTGCTAGACCTCCGACAGGGGGCGGCGAGCAGTACTTC. Amino acids: CSARPPTGGGEQYF.

A remark on this clonotype: At one end, the junction sequence differs from germline, possibly due to a read error. The chain employs TRBV2 and TRBJ2-6; D not certain. CDR3 size: 15 residues. CDR1 is SNHLY and CDR2 is FYNNEI in the germline V gene. CDR3 sequence reads: CASRDGYAGANVLTF. CDR3 nucleotides: TGTGCCAGCAGAGACGGATACGCTGGTGCCAACGTCCTGACTTTC.

This clonotype was observed at least ten times. The gene calls are TRBV1 and TRBJ1-5; no check of the table's D call, TRBD1, against the DNA was made. TRBV1 is deemed a pseudogene. The length of the CDR3 is 16 residues. The CDR3 region has the DNA TGCACCAGCACCATATCGGACACAGATAGCAATCAGCCCCAGCATTTT. It is translated as CTSTISDTDSNQPQHF.

This clonotype was observed many times. The chain couples TRBV10-3 to TRBJ1-2, with D uncertain. V was pared by 4 bases and J by 2 bases, with 11 bases between. Germline-derived CDR1 and CDR2 are ENHRY and SYGVKD. The CDR3 runs 14 residues. The CDR3 sequence: CAISGLTVNYGYTF. The CDR3 nucleotides are TGTGCCATCAGTGGGCTGACGGTGAACTATGGCTACACCTTC.

This clonotype was seen only a few times. The chain employs TRBV20-1 and TRBJ2-3, with 10 bases fitting TRBD2. This CDR3 is 15 amino acids long. Germline CDR1 DFQATT, CDR2 SNEGSKA (reference sequence). With V trimmed by 6 bases and J by 1 base, 7 bases remained unmatched. The CDR3 nucleotides read TGCAGTGCGACTGGGACTAGCGTTCGCACAGATACGCAGTATTTT. Amino acid sequence: CSATGTSVRTDTQYF.

This clonotype was seen repeatedly, ten times or more. The V gene is TRBV3-1, the J gene TRBJ1-3; unclear D gene. Germline-derived CDR1 and CDR2 are LGHDT and YNNKEL (reference sequence). The CDR3 extends over 13 amino acids. Trimming took 0 bases from V and 4 from J, leaving 4 bases between them. This CDR3 is CASSQEPGNTIYF. The CDR3, as DNA: TGTGCCAGCAGCCAAGAGCCCGGAAACACCATATATTTT.

The chain links TRBV7-9 to TRBJ2-5; tentatively, D is TRBD1 or TRBD2 (5 bases each). Germline V gene lookup returns CDR1 SEHNR and CDR2 FQNEAQ (reference sequence). The CDR3 length is 15 residues. V was pared by 2 bases and J by 2 bases, with 12 bases between. This CDR3 reads CASSLYGDGQETQYF. In DNA form, the CDR3 reads TGTGCCAGCAGCTTATACGGGGACGGTCAAGAGACCCAGTACTTC.

This clonotype was detected many times. The CDR3 protein is CASSWGRDIQYF. As DNA, the CDR3 is TGTGCCAGCAGTTGGGGCAGGGACATTCAGTACTTC. The chain has TRBV25-1 and TRBJ2-4; D perhaps matches TRBD1 (5 bases). V was trimmed by 5 bases and J by 8 bases, leaving 10 bases between them. The germline gives CDR1 MGHDK, CDR2 SYGVNS. The CDR3 extends over 12 amino acids.

This clonotype showed up just a few times. The J gene is TRBJ2-1, the V gene TRBV28, with D perhaps given as TRBD1 or TRBD2 (6 bases each). The V gene's germline CDR1 is MDHEN and CDR2 SYDVKM. This CDR3 has 12 amino acids. Trimming left V 6 bases short and J 7 bases short, with 10 bases between. This chain's CDR3 is CASSRGRNEQFF. CDR3 nucleotides: TGTGCCAGCAGCCGGGGGCGGAATGAGCAGTTCTTC.

This clonotype was detected only a few times. V usage is TRBV4-3 and J usage is TRBJ1-6, with D hard to call. Germline assignment: CDR1 LGHNA and CDR2 YSLEER. V shed 0 bases and J shed 9 bases, with 6 bases lying between them. The CDR3 extends over 13 amino acids. CDR3 in amino acids: CASSQESSSPLHF. In nucleotides, the CDR3 is TGCGCCAGCAGCCAAGAATCGAGTTCACCCCTCCACTTT.

Note on this clonotype: Relative to the germline gene, one junction end is altered; a read error may explain this. The rearrangement uses TRBV29-1 and TRBJ2-1, with D perhaps matching TRBD1 or TRBD2 (5 bases each). Looked up from germline, CDR1 is SQVTM and CDR2 is ANQGSEA. The length of the CDR3 is 12 residues. Here the CDR3 DNA reads TGCAGCGTTCGGACTGAGGGGCACCTAGGCTACTTC. It codes for CSVRTEGHLGYF.

V gene TRBV18 combines with J gene TRBJ1-1; D ambiguous. Germline V lookup: CDR1 KGHSH, CDR2 LQKENI. V was trimmed by 2 bases and J by 8 bases, leaving 9 bases between them. CDR3 length: 12 residues. In DNA, the CDR3 is TGTGCCAGCTCACCATATGCGGGAGAAGCTTTCTTT. This encodes CASSPYAGEAFF. The full variable domain, with the rest looked up from reference TRBV18 and TRBJ1-1, is NAGVMQNPRHLVRRRGQEARLRCSPMKGHSHVYWYRQLPEEGLKFMVYLQKENIIDESGMPKERFSAEFPKEGPSILRIQQVVRGDSAAYFCASSPYAGEAFFGQGTRLTVV.

The chain joins TRBV6-2 or TRBV6-3 to TRBJ2-2; a possible D gene is TRBD2 (6 bases). V lost 6 bases to trimming and J lost 6 bases, with 11 bases between them. CDR1 and CDR2 (germline): MNHEY, SVGEGT. The CDR3 totals 13 residues. The DNA for the CDR3 is TGTGCCAGCAGGGAGGGAGGTGCCGGGGAGCTGTTTTTT. Translating gives CASREGGAGELFF.

The chain couples TRBV11-2 to TRBJ2-3; TRBD2 might be the D (5 bases). CDR1 is SGHAT, CDR2 FQNNGV, per germline. Trimming left V 8 bases short and J 6 bases short, with 18 bases between. CDR3 size: 14 residues. CDR3: CASGRGRAWDTQYF. CDR3 DNA: TGTGCCAGCGGACGGGGTCGCGCATGGGATACGCAGTATTTT. The full variable domain, its missing parts supplied by reference TRBV11-2 and TRBJ2-3, is EAGVAQSPRYKIIEKRQSVAFWCNPISGHATLYWYQQILGQGPKLLIQFQNNGVVDDSQLPKDRFSAERLKGVDSTLKIQPAKLEDSAVYLCASGRGRAWDTQYFGPGTRLTVL.

The chain links TRBV5-4 to TRBJ2-3; D may be TRBD2 (5 bases). The CDR3 is 15 residues long. The germline CDR1 and CDR2 sequences are SGHNT and YYREEE (reference sequence). V was shortened by 0 bases and J by 6 bases, with 14 bases between the two germline ends. This CDR3 reads CASSLAGVPADTQYF. CDR3 nucleotides: TGTGCCAGCAGCTTGGCCGGGGTACCGGCGGATACGCAGTATTTT. The variable domain in full, completed from reference TRBV5-4 and TRBJ2-3, reads ETGVTQSPTHLIKTRGQQVTLRCSSQSGHNTVSWYQQALGQGPQFIFQYYREEENGRGNFPPRFSGLQFPNYSSELNVNALELDDSALYLCASSLAGVPADTQYFGPGTRLTVL.

J is TRBJ2-2 and V is TRBV24-1, with D unresolved. Germline V gives CDR1 KGHDR, CDR2 SFDVKD. Between the trimmed V and J ends, which lost 7 bases and 2 bases, there was a span of 7 bases. The CDR3 has 13 residues. The DNA of the CDR3 is TGTGCCACCAGGGCGGAAAACACCGGGGAGCTGTTTTTT. Protein product: CATRAENTGELFF.

This clonotype was detected only a few times. The rearrangement joins TRBV28 to TRBJ1-2; unclear D gene. The germline V gene encodes CDR1 MDHEN and CDR2 SYDVKM. The CDR3 has 13 residues. The V end lost 1 base, the J end lost 8 bases, and 11 bases lay between the germline ends. CDR3 in DNA: TGTGCCAGCAGTTTATCTAAGGCTGGCGGCTACACCTTC. The encoded protein is CASSLSKAGGYTF.

The V and J genes are TRBV27 and TRBJ2-3; TRBD2 matches at 13 bases. Germline CDR1 is MNHEY and CDR2 is SMNVEV (reference sequence). V shed 5 bases and J 7 bases; nucleotides not matched to a gene: 6. This CDR3 comprises 15 residues. This chain's CDR3 is CASSPGTSGINTQYF. As DNA, the CDR3 is TGTGCCAGCAGTCCTGGGACTAGCGGGATAAATACGCAGTATTTT.

This clonotype was observed a handful of times. The chain combines TRBV14 with TRBJ2-1; 12 bases line up with TRBD2. This CDR3 comprises 15 residues. Germline V gene data show CDR1 as SGHDN and CDR2 as FVKESK. Trimming cost V 2 bases and J 12 bases; bases outside gene matches: 8. The CDR3 DNA is TGTGCCAGCAGCCAACTTGTGACTAGCGGGAGTGGGCAGTTCTTC. As protein: CASSQLVTSGSGQFF.

This clonotype was found many times. The chain combines TRBV6-1 with TRBJ2-3; 14 bases line up with TRBD2. Trimming removed 5 bases from V and 5 bases from J; junction bases left unmatched: 9. The CDR3 runs to 17 residues. In germline, CDR1 is MNHNS, CDR2 SASEGT. The CDR3 region is CASSNGGLAGELDTQYF. The CDR3 bases are TGTGCCAGCAGTAATGGGGGACTAGCGGGAGAGCTAGATACGCAGTATTTT.

This clonotype was seen only a few times. CDR3 bases: TGCAGCGTTGAAGGGTGGGGCAATGAGCAGTTCTTC. Translating gives CSVEGWGNEQFF. The chain recombines TRBV29-1 with TRBJ2-1; D gene uncertain. Deletions cut 1 base from V and 6 bases from J, with 7 bases between. This CDR3 contains 12 residues. Per the germline V gene, CDR1 is SQVTM and CDR2 is ANQGSEA.

This clonotype has just a few counts. The chain has TRBV7-3 and TRBJ2-2; no clear D gene. Germline V gene sequence: CDR1 SGHTA, CDR2 FQGTGA. The CDR3 runs 13 residues. V was cut by 5 bases and J by 7 bases, with 11 bases left in between. The CDR3 loop reads CASSKMIDGELFF. The CDR3 nucleotides are TGTGCCAGCAGCAAGATGATAGACGGGGAGCTGTTTTTT.

This clonotype was detected ten times or more. The J gene is TRBJ2-2, the V gene TRBV9; TRBD2 aligns across 16 bases. With V trimmed by 4 bases and J by 9 bases, 12 bases remained unmatched. This CDR3 has 18 residues. Germline CDR1 reads SGDLS; CDR2 reads YYNGEE. The CDR3 nucleotides read TGTGCCAGCAGCCCACTCACCGGGACTAGCGGGAGGGCCAGGGAGCTGTTTTTT. As protein: CASSPLTGTSGRARELFF. Drawing the rest from reference TRBV9 and TRBJ2-2, the complete variable domain is DSGVTQTPKHLITATGQRVTLRCSPRSGDLSVYWYQQSLDQGLQFLIQYYNGEERAKGNILERFSAQQFPDLHSELNLSSLELGDSALYFCASSPLTGTSGRARELFFGEGSRLTVL.

The chain recombines TRBV2 with TRBJ2-1, with 7 bases aligning to TRBD1. There are 14 residues in the CDR3. In germline, CDR1 is SNHLY, CDR2 FYNNEI. The junction had 14 bases not matched to a gene; V was cut back by 9 bases and J by 9 bases. The CDR3 sequence: CARTVTGARGEQFF. CDR3 nucleotides: TGTGCCAGAACGGTTACAGGGGCTCGGGGTGAGCAGTTCTTC.

The genes are TRBV28 and TRBJ1-4, with D maybe TRBD1 (6 bases). Germline loops: CDR1 MDHEN, CDR2 SYDVKM. V was cut by 4 bases and J by 6 bases, with 12 bases left in between. This CDR3 is 14 amino acids long. The CDR3 nucleotides read TGTGCCAGCAGTTCCAGGGGCTATGATGAAAAACTGTTTTTT. Protein sequence: CASSSRGYDEKLFF.

The chain links TRBV5-6 to TRBJ1-4, with TRBD1 identical over 7 bases. This CDR3 has 14 residues. After removal of 4 bases from V and 7 bases from J, the junction contained 7 bases not matched to a gene. Germline CDR1 reads SGHDT; CDR2 reads YYEEEE. The CDR3, as DNA: TGTGCCAGCAGCATACTGGGGACAGCTGAAAAACTGTTTTTT. Translating gives CASSILGTAEKLFF.

This clonotype has at least ten counts. V and J are TRBV7-3 and TRBJ2-1; the D is unclear. This CDR3 region has 15 residues. V gave up 5 bases and J gave up 5 bases, with 16 bases separating them. CDR1 is SGHTA and CDR2 is FQGTGA in the germline V gene. The CDR3 bases are TGTGCCAGCAGCAGCTCCGGGCCACTAAACAATGAGCAGTTCTTC. It yields the protein CASSSSGPLNNEQFF.

There are a few counts of this clonotype. This chain links TRBV28 with TRBJ2-3; 9 nucleotides match TRBD2. CDR3 length: 16 amino acids. From germline, CDR1 is MDHEN and CDR2 SYDVKM. The junction had 7 bases not matched to a gene; V was cut back by 5 bases and J by 1 base. Written as DNA, the CDR3 is TGTGCCAGCAGTCTACACGAGCGGGAGGGCACAGATACGCAGTATTTT. Protein sequence: CASSLHEREGTDTQYF.

The sample holds many counts of this clonotype. The chain joins TRBV20-1 to TRBJ2-7; D gene uncertain. The germline CDR1 and CDR2 sequences are DFQATT and SNEGSKA (reference sequence). V was shortened by 0 bases and J by 0 bases, with 9 bases between the two germline ends. The CDR3 is 14 amino acids. The CDR3 region is CSARDRLNSYEQYF. CDR3 nucleotide sequence: TGCAGTGCTAGAGATCGTCTGAACTCCTACGAGCAGTACTTC.

The rearrangement joins TRBV5-1 to TRBJ2-3; TRBD2 matches 7 bases. V lost 4 bases and J lost 2; bases outside the gene matches: 7. The CDR3 loop spans 15 amino acids. Germline values: CDR1 SGHRS, CDR2 YFSETQ. The CDR3 sequence is CASSPRTSDTDTQYF. The CDR3 DNA sequence: TGCGCCAGCAGCCCCCGGACTAGTGACACAGATACGCAGTATTTT.